What follows are 14 T cell receptor beta chains derived from one specimen sequenced in a study of blood T cells in healthy people across ages. Sample-barcoded 5' priming and a J-beta primer mix drove a second PCR of about 6 to 11 cycles. TCRdb ran MiXCR on the 5' RACE reads and lists one entry per CDR3 protein. Found here are hundreds of thousands of distinct CDR3 sequences, roughly 50% of them singletons; the top ten hold about an eighth. Sample: blood. The receptors were gathered from a man aged 25 to 40 in good health.

The chain carries TRBV4-2 and TRBJ2-5, with D perhaps TRBD2 (6 bases). The V gene's germline CDR1 is LGHNA and CDR2 YNFKEQ. V was trimmed by 0 bases and J by 3 bases, leaving 8 bases between them. The CDR3 sequence is 14 residues long. CDR3 nucleotides: TGTGCCAGCAGCCAAGATCGGAGGGAAGAGACCCAGTACTTC. This codes for CASSQDRREETQYF.

This chain's CDR3 is CASIPGRTYGYTF. The CDR3 DNA is TGTGCCAGCATACCGGGACGGACCTATGGCTACACCTTC. J is TRBJ1-2 and V is TRBV2; a weak D match, TRBD1 (5 bases). V lost 7 bases and J 4 bases, leaving 13 bases between the germline ends. The CDR3 contains 13 residues. Germline V CDR1 and CDR2: SNHLY, FYNNEI.

This clonotype was found a few times. The rearrangement uses TRBV18 and TRBJ1-1; D gene unclear. The CDR3 has 15 residues. Germline V CDR1 and CDR2: KGHSH, LQKENI. V was clipped by 0 bases and J by 5 bases, with 13 bases between them. Here the CDR3 reads CASSPPAGSETEAFF. The CDR3 DNA sequence: TGTGCCAGCTCACCACCGGCGGGGTCGGAGACTGAAGCTTTCTTT.

This clonotype was detected ten times or more. The chain is built from TRBV20-1 and TRBJ2-7, with 12 bases that match TRBD1. Looked up from germline, CDR1 is DFQATT and CDR2 is SNEGSKA (reference sequence). The CDR3 length is 15 residues. CDR3 protein: CSAAPGTGGHYEQYF. The CDR3 DNA is TGCAGCGCCGCTCCAGGGACAGGGGGCCACTACGAGCAGTACTTC.

Only a few counts were recorded for this clonotype. The rearrangement links TRBV28 to TRBJ2-1; D uncertain. CDR1 is MDHEN and CDR2 is SYDVKM in the germline V gene. V lost 4 bases and J 8 bases, leaving 12 bases between the germline ends. The CDR3 loop spans 13 amino acids. Written as DNA, the CDR3 is TGTGCCAGCAGTTCGGACGAAATATATGAGCAGTTCTTC. This translates into CASSSDEIYEQFF. The entire variable domain, with the rest obtained from reference TRBV28 and TRBJ2-1, is as follows: DVKVTQSSRYLVKRTGEKVFLECVQDMDHENMFWYRQDPGLGLRLIYFSYDVKMKEKGDIPEGYSVSREKKERFSLILESASTNQTSMYLCASSSDEIYEQFFGPGTRLTVL.

With regard to this clonotype: A read error may be the cause here, since a much bigger clone is one base away. V is TRBV15 and J is TRBJ2-1, with 7 bases lining up with TRBD2. The length of the CDR3 is 15 residues. Germline trimming cut 4 bases from V and 7 bases from J; bases unmatched to any gene: 10. Germline CDR1 LNHNV, CDR2 YYDKDF (reference sequence). CDR3 protein: CATSIGGRRINEQFF. In DNA form, the CDR3 reads TGTGCCACCAGCATCGGGGGGAGGCGGATTAATGAGCAGTTCTTC.

This clonotype was found a few times. The chain links TRBV20-1 to TRBJ2-3, with a tentative D call TRBD2 (5 bases). CDR3 length: 14 residues. In germline, CDR1 is DFQATT, CDR2 SNEGSKA (reference sequence). Trimming stripped 6 bases from V and 0 bases from J, with 13 bases between. The CDR3 spells CSARRDTSTDTQYF. In DNA, the CDR3 is TGCAGTGCCAGACGGGATACTAGCACAGATACGCAGTATTTT.

This chain uses TRBV2 with TRBJ2-7, with D possibly called TRBD1 or TRBD2 (5 bases each). Germline-derived CDR1 and CDR2 are SNHLY and FYNNEI. The CDR3 is made up of 14 amino acids. Between the trimmed V and J ends, which lost 8 bases and 4 bases, there was a span of 18 bases. The CDR3 nucleotides are TGTGCCAGCCTTGATGGGGGAGAGGGATACGAGCAGTACTTC. Its protein is CASLDGGEGYEQYF.

Concerning this clonotype itself: It may be a read error: a sequence one base away is much more abundant. CDR3: CASSVERSNQPQHF. The CDR3 DNA reads TGTGCCAGCAGCGTAGAAAGGAGCAATCAGCCCCAGCATTTT. The rearrangement uses TRBV7-9 and TRBJ1-5; D is uncertain. Germline assignment: CDR1 SEHNR and CDR2 FQNEAQ (reference sequence). V lost 5 bases and J 1 base, leaving 9 bases between the germline ends. CDR3 length: 14 amino acids.

V gene TRBV27 combines with J gene TRBJ2-7; 14 nucleotides line up with TRBD2. The ends lost 5 bases at V and 12 bases at J; junction bases unmatched: 9. CDR3 length: 14 residues. CDR1 is MNHEY, CDR2 SMNVEV, per germline (reference sequence). The CDR3 spells CASSPTSGGVYPYF. The CDR3 coding sequence is TGTGCCAGCAGTCCGACTAGCGGGGGGGTTTATCCGTACTTC.

Worth noting for this clonotype: Since a much larger clone is just one base distant, this may be a read error. The chain links TRBV10-3 to TRBJ2-7; no definite D call. Trimming took 4 bases from V and 1 from J, leaving 14 bases between them. Germline CDR1 is ENHRY and CDR2 is SYGVKD. CDR3 length equals 15 residues. CDR3 nucleotides: TGTGCCATCAGTGGCCCCCGCACAATTTCCTACGAGCAGTACTTC. It is translated as CAISGPRTISYEQYF.

In its sample, this clonotype was seen a few times. The chain combines TRBV12-3 or TRBV12-4 with TRBJ2-3; no clear D gene. CDR3 length: 12 residues. Trimming removed 7 bases from V and 4 bases from J, with 9 bases in between. CDR3 loop: CASTFGPDTQYF. CDR3 coding DNA: TGTGCCAGCACCTTTGGGCCAGATACGCAGTATTTT.

This chain links TRBV27 with TRBJ2-7; D might be TRBD2 (6 bases). The CDR3 runs 14 residues. The germline CDR1 and CDR2 sequences are MNHEY and SMNVEV (reference sequence). Trimming took off 5 bases at V and 0 bases at J, with 11 bases between the two ends. The CDR3 reads CASSGDGSSYEQYF. The CDR3, as DNA: TGTGCCAGCAGTGGGGACGGGAGCTCCTACGAGCAGTACTTC.

V usage is TRBV9 and J usage is TRBJ2-7; 9 bases are a match to TRBD1. CDR3 size: 16 residues. Trimming removed 3 bases from V and 1 base from J; junction bases left unmatched: 8. Germline V lookup: CDR1 SGDLS, CDR2 YYNGEE. DNA of the CDR3: TGTGCCAGCAGCGCCGGGGCGGGACAGGGTTCCTACGAGCAGTACTTC. Protein product: CASSAGAGQGSYEQYF.